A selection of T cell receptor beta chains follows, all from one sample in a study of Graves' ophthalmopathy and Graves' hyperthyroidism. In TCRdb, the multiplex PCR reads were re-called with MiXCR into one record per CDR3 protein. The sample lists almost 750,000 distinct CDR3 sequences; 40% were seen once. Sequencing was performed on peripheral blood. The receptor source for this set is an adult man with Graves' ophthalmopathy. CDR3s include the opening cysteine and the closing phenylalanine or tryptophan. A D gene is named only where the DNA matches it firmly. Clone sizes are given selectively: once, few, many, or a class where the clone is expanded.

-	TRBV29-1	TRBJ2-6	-	TGCAGCAGTTACGACAGCTCTGGGGCCAACGTCCTGACTTTC	CSSYDSSGANVLTF
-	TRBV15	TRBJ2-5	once	TGTGCCACCAGCAGAGATTTAGTGGGGACAGAGACCCAGTACTTC	CATSRDLVGTETQYF
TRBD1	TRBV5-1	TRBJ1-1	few	TGCGCCAGCAGCTTTGTCGGACAGGGGGCAGGTGAAGCTTTCTTT	CASSFVGQGAGEAFF
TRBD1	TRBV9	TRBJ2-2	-	TGTGCCAGCAGAAGCAGGGGGTCCGGGGAGCTGTTTTTT	CASRSRGSGELFF
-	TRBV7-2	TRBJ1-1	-	TGTGCCAGCAGCCGACCGAAGGGGGGCCTTGAAGCTTTCTTT	CASSRPKGGLEAFF
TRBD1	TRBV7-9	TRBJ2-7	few	TGTGCCAGCGCCGGGACAGGGGGTTCCTACGAGCAGTACTTC	CASAGTGGSYEQYF
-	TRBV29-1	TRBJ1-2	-	TGCAGCGTAAGGACAGCTGGAAACACCTTC	CSVRTAGNTF
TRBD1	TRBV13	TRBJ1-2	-	TGTGCCAGCAGCAAACAGGGGGCGGGCTGTGGCTACACCTTC	CASSKQGAGCGYTF
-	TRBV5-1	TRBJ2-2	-	TGCGCCAGCAGCTTGGAATCGGCGGGCACCGGGGAGCTGTTTTTT	CASSLESAGTGELFF
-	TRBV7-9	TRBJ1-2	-	TGTGCCAGCAGTCTTCCGGGGCCCACCTCTAACTATGGCTACACCTTC	CASSLPGPTSNYGYTF
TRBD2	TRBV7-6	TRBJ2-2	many	TGTGCCAGCAGCTTAGCTGGGGAGGGCACCGGGGAGCTGTTTTTT	CASSLAGEGTGELFF
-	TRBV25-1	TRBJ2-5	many	TGTGCCAGCAGTGAATCCGGCAGTTTAGAGACCCAGTACTTC	CASSESGSLETQYF
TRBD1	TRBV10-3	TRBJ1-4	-	TGTGCCAGCAGTTACTCGAGGGGGCGTAATGAAAAACTGTTTTTT	CASSYSRGRNEKLFF
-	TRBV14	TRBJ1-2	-	TGTGCCAGCAGCCCGCTTCGAGGGGGGCAAGGCTACACCTTC	CASSPLRGGQGYTF
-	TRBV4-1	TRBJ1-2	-	TGCGCCAGCAGCCAAGGAAGCGGTAGAGGCTACACCTTC	CASSQGSGRGYTF
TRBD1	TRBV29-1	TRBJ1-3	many	TGCAGCGTTGAAGACAGGGGGTCTGGAAACACCATATATTTT	CSVEDRGSGNTIYF
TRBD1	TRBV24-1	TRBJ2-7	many	TGTGCCACCAGTGACCCCGGGACAGGGGGCAACGAGCAGTACTTC	CATSDPGTGGNEQYF
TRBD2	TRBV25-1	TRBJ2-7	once	TGTGCCAGCAGTCCCGGCGGGAGCGGGGGGACTTACGAGCAGTACTTC	CASSPGGSGGTYEQYF
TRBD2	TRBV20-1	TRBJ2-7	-	TGCAGTGCTAGAGATCTAGGGCTAGCGGGAGTCTCCTACGAGCAGTACTTC	CSARDLGLAGVSYEQYF
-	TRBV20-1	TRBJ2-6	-	TGCAGTGCCAGCAGTGGACTGTACTCTGGGGCCAACGTCCTGACTTTC	CSASSGLYSGANVLTF
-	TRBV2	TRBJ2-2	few	TGTGCCAGCAGTGAGGGAGAGGCCGGGGAGCTGTTTTTT	CASSEGEAGELFF
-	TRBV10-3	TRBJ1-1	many	TGTGCCATCAGTGTAAGTCAGGGAACGAACACTGAAGCTTTCTTT	CAISVSQGTNTEAFF